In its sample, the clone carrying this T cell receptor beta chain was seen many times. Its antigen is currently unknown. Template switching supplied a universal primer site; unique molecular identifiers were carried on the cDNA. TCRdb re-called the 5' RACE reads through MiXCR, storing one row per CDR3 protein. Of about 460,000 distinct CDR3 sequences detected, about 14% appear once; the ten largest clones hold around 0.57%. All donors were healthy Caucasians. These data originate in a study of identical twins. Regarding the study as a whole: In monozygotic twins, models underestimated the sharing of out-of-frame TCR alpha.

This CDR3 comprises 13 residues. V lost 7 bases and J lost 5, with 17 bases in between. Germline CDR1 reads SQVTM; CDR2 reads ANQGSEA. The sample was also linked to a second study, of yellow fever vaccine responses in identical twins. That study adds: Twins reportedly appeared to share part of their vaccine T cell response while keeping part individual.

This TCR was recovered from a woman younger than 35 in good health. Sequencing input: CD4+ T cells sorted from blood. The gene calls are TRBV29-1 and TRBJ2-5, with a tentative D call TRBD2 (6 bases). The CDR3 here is CSGRGGLMETQYF. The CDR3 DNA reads TGCAGCGGTAGAGGAGGGTTGATGGAGACCCAGTACTTC. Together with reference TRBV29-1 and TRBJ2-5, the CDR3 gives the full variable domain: SAVISQKPSRDICQRGTSLTIQCQVDSQVTMMFWYRQQPGQSLTLIATANQGSEATYESGFVIDKFPISRPNLTFSTLTVSNMSPEDSSIYLCSGRGGLMETQYFGPGTRLLVL.